Listed below are T cell receptor beta chains from one sample, sequenced in a study of shared clonotypes between healthy human individuals. Produced via immunoSEQ multiplex PCR; TCRdb's table is partial and in-frame only. The data show about 1.5 million clones, roughly 96% seen once. Sequenced: naive CD4+ T cells sorted from blood. These receptor sequences come from a man aged 25-40 years in good health. CDR3s include the opening cysteine and the closing phenylalanine or tryptophan. D genes are given only for firm matches. The size entry is marked missing in some rows and otherwise reads once, few, many or a size class.

D gene	V gene	J gene	clone size	CDR3 protein	CDR3 DNA
TRBD1	TRBV5-1	TRBJ2-2	-	CASSLRQGKNTGELFF	TGCGCCAGCAGCCTAAGACAGGGGAAAAACACCGGGGAGCTGTTTTTT
TRBD2	TRBV28	TRBJ2-7	-	CASSSSGARTYEQYF	TGTGCCAGCAGCTCTAGCGGGGCCAGGACCTACGAGCAGTACTTC
TRBD2	TRBV5-1	TRBJ2-7	-	CASSSGLAGAYEQYF	TGCGCCAGCAGTTCCGGACTAGCGGGAGCCTACGAGCAGTACTTC
-	TRBV11-2	TRBJ2-7	-	CASSFGGGAYEQYF	TGTGCCAGCAGCTTCGGGGGCGGCGCCTACGAGCAGTACTTC
TRBD1	TRBV15	TRBJ1-2	-	CATSMTGTIYGYTF	TGTGCCACCAGCATGACAGGGACGATCTATGGCTACACCTTC
-	TRBV7-3	TRBJ1-2	-	CASSLRGGSLTF	TGTGCCAGCAGCTTAAGGGGAGGCAGTCTGACCTTC
TRBD2	TRBV27	TRBJ2-7	-	CASSSRSGSVYEQYF	TGTGCCAGCAGTTCGCGTAGCGGGAGCGTATACGAGCAGTACTTC
-	TRBV5-1	TRBJ1-2	-	CASSSGEYGYTF	TGCGCCAGCAGCTCGGGGGAGTATGGCTACACCTTC
-	TRBV7-9	TRBJ2-6	-	CASSLGPKSPGANVLTF	TGTGCCAGCAGCCTAGGCCCTAAGTCTCCCGGGGCCAACGTCCTGACTTTC
-	TRBV5-1	TRBJ2-1	-	CASSPQTGPDEQFF	TGCGCCAGCAGCCCGCAGACAGGTCCCGATGAGCAGTTCTTC
-	TRBV23-1	TRBJ1-5	-	CASTPTEADPSNQPQHF	TGCGCCAGCACTCCTACCGAAGCAGACCCTAGCAATCAGCCCCAGCATTTT
-	TRBV19	TRBJ2-7	-	CASTERRGGAYEQYF	TGTGCCAGTACCGAGAGGCGCGGCGGCGCCTACGAGCAGTACTTC
-	TRBV7-9	TRBJ1-4	-	CASSLATSGYNEKLFF	TGTGCCAGCAGCTTAGCGACATCAGGCTACAATGAAAAACTGTTTTTT
TRBD1	TRBV4-1	TRBJ1-3	-	CASSHKGEGAIAGNTIYF	TGCGCCAGCAGCCACAAGGGTGAGGGGGCAATCGCCGGAAACACCATATATTTT
-	TRBV5-5	TRBJ2-2	-	CASSPNWGLNTGELFF	TGTGCCAGCAGCCCCAATTGGGGTTTAAACACCGGGGAGCTGTTTTTT
-	TRBV27	TRBJ2-1	-	CASSHRDFYNEQFF	TGTGCCAGCAGTCACCGGGACTTTTACAATGAGCAGTTCTTC
-	TRBV29-1	TRBJ2-3	-	CSVAGGAQDTQYF	TGCAGCGTTGCGGGCGGGGCCCAGGATACGCAGTATTTT
-	TRBV10-3	TRBJ2-2	-	CAISEVGNRLNTGELFF	TGTGCCATCAGTGAGGTGGGGAACAGGCTCAACACCGGGGAGCTGTTTTTT
TRBD2	TRBV5-4	TRBJ2-7	-	CASSPPPGLVAEQYF	TGTGCCAGCAGCCCCCCCCCGGGACTAGTCGCCGAGCAGTACTTC
TRBD2	TRBV5-1	TRBJ2-7	-	CASSYQSGTSGGIPLAYEQYF	TGCGCCAGCAGCTACCAATCAGGGACTAGCGGGGGTATACCGTTAGCCTACGAGCAGTACTTC
TRBD2	TRBV6-1	TRBJ2-7	-	CASSVLTSGSHEQYF	TGTGCCAGCAGTGTATTGACTAGCGGGAGCCACGAGCAGTACTTC
-	TRBV7-9	TRBJ1-5	-	CASSLGQYNQPQHF	TGTGCCAGCAGCTTAGGGCAGTACAATCAGCCCCAGCATTTT
-	TRBV18	TRBJ1-3	-	CASSRLGNTIYF	TGTGCCAGCTCACGACTTGGAAACACCATATATTTT
TRBD1	TRBV7-2	TRBJ2-5	-	CASSQRRYGTGEQETQYF	TGTGCCAGCAGCCAGAGGAGGTACGGGACAGGGGAACAAGAGACCCAGTACTTC
-	TRBV28	TRBJ1-2	-	CASSKAGPGYGYTF	TGTGCCAGCAGCAAGGCGGGGCCGGGCTATGGCTACACCTTC
TRBD1	TRBV9	TRBJ1-2	-	CASSRTGNYGYTF	TGTGCCAGCAGCAGGACAGGGAACTATGGCTACACCTTC
-	TRBV9	TRBJ2-3	few	CASNVNGLADTQYF	TGTGCCAGCAACGTCAATGGACTCGCAGATACGCAGTATTTT
TRBD2	TRBV7-8	TRBJ2-1	-	CASSLYGGSIYNEQFF	TGTGCCAGCAGCTTATACGGCGGGAGTATCTACAATGAGCAGTTCTTC
-	TRBV7-2	TRBJ1-2	-	CASSLGSSEFYGYTF	TGTGCCAGCAGCTTAGGTAGTTCAGAATTCTATGGCTACACCTTC
TRBD1	TRBV6-4	TRBJ1-2	-	CASSDKDRGNSGYTF	TGTGCCAGCAGTGACAAGGACAGGGGGAATTCTGGCTACACCTTC
TRBD2	TRBV2	TRBJ2-1	-	CASGELAPSNEQFF	TGTGCCAGCGGGGAACTAGCGCCATCCAATGAGCAGTTCTTC